This TCR beta chain was captured in a study of blood T cell repertoires in COVID-19. Sequenced by immunoSEQ multiplex PCR; TCRdb stores in-frame clones only, minus some. The sample gives roughly 260,000 clones, 75% to 95% of which show up once; over 1.5% is in the top ten. The sequencing sample was made of PBMCs or T cells enriched from blood (not recorded which). This TCR derives from a woman younger than 35 who had recovered from COVID-19.

The CDR3 DNA reads TGTGCCACCAGCAGAGTGGCTAGCGGGAGGGCCGGGGATGAGCAGTTCTTC. Amino acid sequence: CATSRVASGRAGDEQFF. The gene calls are TRBV15 and TRBJ2-1; TRBD2 matches at 12 bases. The CDR3 is made up of 17 amino acids. Germline CDR1 is LNHNV and CDR2 is YYDKDF (reference sequence). Unmatched junction bases numbered 9, after V lost 1 base and J lost 8 bases. Using reference TRBV15 and TRBJ2-1 for the parts outside the CDR3, the full variable domain is DAMVIQNPRYQVTQFGKPVTLSCSQTLNHNVMYWYQQKSSQAPKLLFHYYDKDFNNEADTPDNFQSRRPNTSFCFLDIRSPGLGDTAMYLCATSRVASGRAGDEQFFGPGTRLTVL.